This T cell receptor beta chain was sequenced in a study of naive and memory T cell subsets. Study-level points and caveats: This RNA-based method may be sensitive to activation-related transcript changes.

With respect to this clonotype: Its antigen is still unknown.

For blood and skin samples, reverse transcription used TCR alpha and beta constant primers. Four PCR rounds used nested alpha and beta constant region primers plus the SP2 primer. TCRdb re-called the 5' RACE reads through MiXCR, storing one row per CDR3 protein. This sample has approximately 24,000 distinct CDR3 sequences, with approximately 20% found just once. Adult healthy volunteers gave 2.5 ml peripheral blood for whole-blood RNA. The library had UMIs added by 3' ligation of an oligonucleotide to TCR cDNA. Reverse transcription used DNase-treated unsorted total RNA, aiming for about 1 to 1000 ng. This sequence originates from a female donor in good health.

CDR3 amino acids: CAWGTGVYGYTF. CDR3 DNA sequence: TGTGCCTGGGGGACAGGAGTCTATGGCTACACCTTC. The gene calls are TRBV30 and TRBJ1-2; 8 bases match TRBD1. V shed 5 bases and J 4 bases; nucleotides not matched to a gene: 3. The CDR3 sequence is 12 residues long. Germline CDR1 GTSNPN, CDR2 SVGIG (reference sequence).